This entry lists 8 T cell receptor beta chains sequenced from one sample in a study of T cell responses to AZD1222 COVID-19 vaccine. The table came from immunoSEQ multiplex PCR; TCRdb's copy has only in-frame clones and leaves some out. The table includes under 150,000 clones, just under 95% detected once. Source: peripheral blood, taken on day 0 of AZD1222 vaccination. These receptors were collected from an adult in good health.

The rearrangement joins TRBV12-5 to TRBJ2-2, with D perhaps TRBD2 (6 bases). V lost 6 bases, J lost 7 bases, and 15 bases lay in between. CDR1 LGHNT and CDR2 FRNRAP come from the germline V gene. The CDR3 sequence is 14 residues long. The CDR3 coding sequence is TGTGCTAGTGGCTGGGGACTGTTACACGGGGAGCTGTTTTTT. Its translation is CASGWGLLHGELFF. The whole variable domain, remainder taken from reference TRBV12-5 and TRBJ2-2, is DARVTQTPRHKVTEMGQEVTMRCQPILGHNTVFWYRQTMMQGLELLAYFRNRAPLDDSGMPKDRFSAEMPDATLATLKIQPSEPRDSAVYFCASGWGLLHGELFFGEGSRLTVL.

This clone was observed once. The chain joins TRBV5-4 to TRBJ1-1, with D uncertain. Germline CDR1 reads SGHNT; CDR2 reads YYREEE (reference sequence). This CDR3 has 14 residues. Deletions cut 0 bases from V and 4 bases from J, with 10 bases between. CDR3 DNA: TGTGCCAGCAGCTTGGGTGAAAGGAGCACTGAAGCTTTCTTT. Translation: CASSLGERSTEAFF.

The chain employs TRBV19 and TRBJ1-5, with no clear D. This CDR3 has 15 amino acids. CDR1 and CDR2 (germline): LNHDA, SQIVND (reference sequence). V was shortened by 7 bases and J by 3 bases, with 16 bases between the two germline ends. The CDR3 DNA sequence: TGTGCCAGTACCCGGGATAGCGGGTTCAATCAGCCCCAGCATTTT. Translating it yields CASTRDSGFNQPQHF.

The chain is built from TRBV28 and TRBJ2-7; possibly TRBD2 for D (5 bases). V was pared by 3 bases and J by 4 bases, with 16 bases between. The germline gives CDR1 MDHEN, CDR2 SYDVKM. The CDR3 covers 15 residues. The CDR3 region has the DNA TGTGCCAGCAGTTTCCCTAGGGAGTTTGGGTACGAGCAGTACTTC. Protein sequence: CASSFPREFGYEQYF.

V usage is TRBV4-2 and J usage is TRBJ1-1; D is ambiguous. This CDR3 spans 17 amino acids. V lost 0 bases, J lost 11 bases, and 25 bases lay in between. Germline V gene sequence: CDR1 LGHNA, CDR2 YNFKEQ. The CDR3: CASSQEEEWTPFDGAFF. CDR3 sequence (DNA): TGTGCCAGCAGCCAAGAAGAGGAGTGGACTCCCTTCGACGGGGCTTTCTTT.

This clone was detected only once. V is TRBV10-3 and J is TRBJ1-2, with D possibly matching TRBD1 (5 bases). Trimming removed 0 bases at V and 2 bases at J, with 7 bases between. Germline values: CDR1 ENHRY, CDR2 SYGVKD. The CDR3 sequence is 14 residues long. CDR3 DNA: TGTGCCATCAGTGAGTCTGGGGGGAACTATGGCTACACCTTC. It codes for CAISESGGNYGYTF.

The chain recombines TRBV2 with TRBJ2-3; 8 nucleotides agree with TRBD1. Germline V gene sequence: CDR1 SNHLY, CDR2 FYNNEI. Germline trimming cut 4 bases from V and 0 bases from J; bases unmatched to any gene: 3. The CDR3 is 15 residues long. Written as DNA, the CDR3 is TGTGCCAGCAGTGTGGGACAGGCAAGCACAGATACGCAGTATTTT. Residues: CASSVGQASTDTQYF.

The chain links TRBV19 to TRBJ1-1, with 11 nucleotides matching TRBD1. V shed 5 bases, J shed 5 bases, and the junction held 7 bases outside the gene matches. Germline CDR1 LNHDA, CDR2 SQIVND (reference sequence). The CDR3 has 15 residues. CDR3 DNA: TGTGCCAGTAGTGGGGGGACAGGGGGTGAGACTGAAGCTTTCTTT. As protein: CASSGGTGGETEAFF.